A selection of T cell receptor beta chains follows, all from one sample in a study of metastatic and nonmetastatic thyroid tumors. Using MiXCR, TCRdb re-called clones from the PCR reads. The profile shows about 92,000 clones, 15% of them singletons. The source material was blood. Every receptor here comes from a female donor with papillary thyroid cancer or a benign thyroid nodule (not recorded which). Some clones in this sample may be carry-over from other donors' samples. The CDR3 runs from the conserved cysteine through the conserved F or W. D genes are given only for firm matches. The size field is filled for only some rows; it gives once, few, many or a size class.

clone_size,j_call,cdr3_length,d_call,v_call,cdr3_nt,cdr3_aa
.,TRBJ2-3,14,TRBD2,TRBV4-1,TGCGCCAGCAGCCAAGTGGGGGGGGGAGATACGCAGTATTTT,CASSQVGGGDTQYF
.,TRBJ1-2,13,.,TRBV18,TGTGCCAGCTCACCACCTGCGTGGTACGGCTACACCTTC,CASSPPAWYGYTF
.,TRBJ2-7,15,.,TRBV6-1,TGTGCCAGCACTGTGGAGGCAGGCTCGTCCTACGAGCAGTACTTC,CASTVEAGSSYEQYF
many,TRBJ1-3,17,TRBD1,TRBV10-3,TGTGCCATCGGGCGAGGGGACAGGGGGTCTGGCGGAAACACCATATATTTT,CAIGRGDRGSGGNTIYF
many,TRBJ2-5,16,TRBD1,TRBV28,TGTGCCAGCAGTCCGGACAGGGGGAGATGGTTAGAGACCCAGTACTTC,CASSPDRGRWLETQYF
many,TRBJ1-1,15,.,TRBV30,TGTGCCTGGAGACCACTGTTGGATTTGAACACTGAAGCTTTCTTT,CAWRPLLDLNTEAFF
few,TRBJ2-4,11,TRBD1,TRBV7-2,TGTGCCAGCAGCTTAGGGGACAGGCCCTGGTTC,CASSLGDRPWF
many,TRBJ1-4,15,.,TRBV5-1,TGCGCCAGCAGCTTGACCGGGAGGGGGAGTGAAAAACTGTTTTTT,CASSLTGRGSEKLFF
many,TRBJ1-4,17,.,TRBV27,TGTGCCAGCAGCCCCAGGAGGGGGGGCTCAACTAATGAAAAACTGTTTTTT,CASSPRRGGSTNEKLFF
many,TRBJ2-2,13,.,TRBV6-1,TGTGCCAGCCGGGGGTGGGACACCGGGGAGCTGTTTTTT,CASRGWDTGELFF
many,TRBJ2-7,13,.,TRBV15,TGTGCCACCAGCAGAGATCCCGGGGATGAGCAGTACTTC,CATSRDPGDEQYF
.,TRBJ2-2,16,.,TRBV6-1,TGTGCCAGCAGAGCCGATGTGCGACGTGGAACCGGGGAGATGTTTTTT,CASRADVRRGTGEMFF
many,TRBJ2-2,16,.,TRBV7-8,TGTGCCAGCAGCACCAGTCCCGACCTGAACACCGGGGAGCTGTTTTTT,CASSTSPDLNTGELFF
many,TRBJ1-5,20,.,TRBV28,TGTGCCAGCAGTTTAATGCCCCGGGGCAGAATGGGAGGTGACAATCAGCCCCAGCATTTT,CASSLMPRGRMGGDNQPQHF
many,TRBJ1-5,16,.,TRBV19,TGTGCCAGTAGCCACCAGGGGAGAGCGAGCAATCAGCCCCAGCATTTT,CASSHQGRASNQPQHF
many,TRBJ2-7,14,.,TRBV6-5,TGTGCCAGCAGTTACGGTGAGGTATCCTACGAGCAGTACTTC,CASSYGEVSYEQYF
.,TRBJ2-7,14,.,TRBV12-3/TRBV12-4,TGTGCCAGCAGTTTTCGGGACGGGGGTTACGATCAGTACTTC,CASSFRDGGYDQYF
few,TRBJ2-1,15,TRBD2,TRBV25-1,TGTGCCAGCAGTGATTGGATAGCGGGGAGGAATGGGCAGTTCTTC,CASSDWIAGRNGQFF
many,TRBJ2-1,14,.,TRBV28,TGTGCCAGCTTCTCCGAGGGGCCTTACAATGAGCAGTTCTTC,CASFSEGPYNEQFF
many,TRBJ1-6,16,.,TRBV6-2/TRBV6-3,TGTGCCAGCAGTTTGGATATGAAGGCCTATAATTCACCCCTCCACTTT,CASSLDMKAYNSPLHF
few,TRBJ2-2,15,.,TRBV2,TGTGCCAGCAGTTCCAGCGATGCGAACACCGGGGAGCTGTTTTTT,CASSSSDANTGELFF
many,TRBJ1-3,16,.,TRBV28,TGTGCCAGCAGTTTACCCTTGGCCGGAGCTGGAAACACCATATATTTT,CASSLPLAGAGNTIYF
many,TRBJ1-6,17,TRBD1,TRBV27,TGTGCCAGCAGTTTACTACAGGGGATGGGAAAGAATTCACCCCTCCACTTT,CASSLLQGMGKNSPLHF
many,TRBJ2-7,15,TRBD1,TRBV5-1,TGCGCCAGCAGCCCAACCGGGACAGCTTCCTACGAGCAGTACTTC,CASSPTGTASYEQYF
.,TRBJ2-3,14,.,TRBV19,TGTGCCTCCCAGGACCCCCAAAGGTCAGATACGCAGTATTTT,CASQDPQRSDTQYF
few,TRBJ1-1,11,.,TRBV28,TGTTCCAGCAGAATGAACACTGAGGCTTTCTTT,CSSRMNTEAFF
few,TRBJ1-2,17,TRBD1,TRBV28,TGTGCCAGCAGTTTACTGACAGGGGGCAAGAATAACTATGGCTACACCTTC,CASSLLTGGKNNYGYTF
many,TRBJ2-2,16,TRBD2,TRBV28,TGTGCCAGCACCCCTCCAGGGGCGGGGGGGCCCGGGGAGCTGTTTTTT,CASTPPGAGGPGELFF
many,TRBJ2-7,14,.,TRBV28,TGTGCCAGCAGTTCGGTCAGTGGGGGATACGAGCAGTACTTC,CASSSVSGGYEQYF
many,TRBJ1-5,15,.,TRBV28,TGTGCCAGCACCCCGACCGAGGGAGGCAATCAGCCCCAGCATTTT,CASTPTEGGNQPQHF
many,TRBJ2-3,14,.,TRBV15,TGTGCCACCAGCAGGGACAGCCTCACAGATACGCAGTATTTT,CATSRDSLTDTQYF
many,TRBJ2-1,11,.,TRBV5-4,TGTGCCAGCAGCTTAGCCAATGAGCAGTTCTTC,CASSLANEQFF
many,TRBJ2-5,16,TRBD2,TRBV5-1,TGCGCCAGCAGCTTAGGACTAGCGGGGGGGCAAGAGACCCAGTACTTC,CASSLGLAGGQETQYF
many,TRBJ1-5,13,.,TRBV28,TGTGCCACCGAAGATCGGGGGTACCAGCCCCAGCATTTT,CATEDRGYQPQHF
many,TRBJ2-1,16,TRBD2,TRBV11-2,TGTGCCAGCAGCCTTCGGACTAGCGGGGGTCCGGATGAGCAGTTCTTC,CASSLRTSGGPDEQFF
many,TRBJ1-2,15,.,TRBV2,TGTGCCGCCACAAAGAGGCAGCGATCTAACTATGGCTACACCTTC,CAATKRQRSNYGYTF
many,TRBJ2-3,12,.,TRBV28,TGTGCCAGCAGTTTAGGGTCAGATACGCAGTATTTT,CASSLGSDTQYF
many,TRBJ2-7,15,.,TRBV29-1,TGCAGCGTTGCGACACCGGACTCCCAACTCAACGAGCAGTACTTC,CSVATPDSQLNEQYF
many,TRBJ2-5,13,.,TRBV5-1,TGCGCCAGCAGCTTTGGGCAGGGGGGGACCCAGTACTTC,CASSFGQGGTQYF
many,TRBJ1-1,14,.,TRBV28,TGTGCCAGCAGCGTCGACCAGCAGAACACTGAAGCTTTCTTT,CASSVDQQNTEAFF
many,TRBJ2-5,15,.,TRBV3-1,TGTGCCAGCAGCCAAGATAGGACTTACCAAGAGACCCAGTACTTC,CASSQDRTYQETQYF
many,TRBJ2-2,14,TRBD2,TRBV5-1,TGCGCCAGCAGCCCAGCGGGAGGTAGCGGGGAGCTGTTTTTT,CASSPAGGSGELFF
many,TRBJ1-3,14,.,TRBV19,TGTGCCAGTCGGACGGGCAACTCTGGAAACACCATATATTTT,CASRTGNSGNTIYF
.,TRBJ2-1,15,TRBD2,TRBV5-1,TGCGCCAGCAGCTTGGGCTGCGGGGGGGGGAATGAGCAGTTCTTC,CASSLGCGGGNEQFF
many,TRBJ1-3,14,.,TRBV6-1,TGTGCCAGCAGTCGGAGCACCACGGGAAACACCATATATTTT,CASSRSTTGNTIYF